The present T cell receptor beta chain was sequenced within a study of chemoradiotherapy in HPV16-positive cancers. Notes on the study in general: Candidate HPV-specific clones and E7-related TCR motifs grew in tumor during treatment. The functional HPV-specific definition rests on just two HPV16-positive patients.

About this clone: The antigen remains undetermined.

Germline V lookup: CDR1 GTSNPN, CDR2 SVGIG (reference sequence). V shed 6 bases and J 3 bases; nucleotides not matched to a gene: 8. The CDR3 is made up of 14 amino acids. Samples were taken several times over chemoradiotherapy. Clones were sequenced by immunoSEQ multiplex PCR, and TCRdb holds only the in-frame ones, with some missing. The sample contains about 15,000 clones, around 80% of which appear only once. The specimen was obtained from a patient who underwent chemoradiotherapy. The sequence was collected from a human donor with HPV-associated anogenital cancer. V is TRBV30 and J is TRBJ1-3; 7 nucleotides line up with TRBD1. The CDR3 is CACSGGGGGNTIYF. Here the CDR3 DNA reads TGTGCCTGCTCTGGAGGGGGCGGTGGAAACACCATATATTTT.